This TCR beta chain derives from a study of CXCR3-negative and CXCR3-positive naive CD8 T cells. Study-wide results and limits: Similar TRBV-TRBJ usage characterized naive CXCR3-negative and CXCR3-positive cells; memory cells differed. CXCR3-positive naive cells carried more hydrophobic TRB CDR3s than CXCR3-negative ones. Comparison of naive subsets found surface CD5 to be comparable, and TCR strength was inferred on the basis of TRB CDR3 properties.

Of note for this clonotype: The target antigen is unknown.

Germline lookup yields CDR1 SSHAT and CDR2 FNYEAQ (reference sequence). The CDR3 length is 15 residues. In preparing the TRB cDNA libraries, 5' RACE with UMI labels was used. From its re-call of the 5' RACE reads, TCRdb lists each CDR3 protein once, without DNA. The sample holds 150,000 to 180,000 distinct CDR3 sequences. This TCR was sampled from a human donor in good health. Some clones in this sample may be carry-over from other donors' samples. What was sequenced was naive CXCR3+ CD8+ T cells from blood. Specified subset: CD45RO-CCR7+CD27+CD95- naive CD8+ T cells expressing CXCR3 (TNR3+). V usage is TRBV7-7 and J usage is TRBJ1-3. CDR3 sequence: CASSLGNGPGNTIYF.